The rows below give T cell receptor beta chains drawn from one sample of a study of T cell repertoires in aging, cancer and after chemotherapy. TCRdb independently ran MiXCR on the multiplex PCR reads; one entry per CDR3 protein. The data show more than 10,000 distinct CDR3 sequences, around 20% seen once. The sample comprised blood. Receptors were obtained from a human donor in good health. CDR3s include the opening cysteine and the closing phenylalanine or tryptophan. A D gene is named only where the DNA matches it firmly. Size is omitted from some rows. Given values are once, few, many or a class for expanded clones.

v_gene	j_gene	abundance	d_gene	CDR3nt	CDR3aa
TRBV20-1	TRBJ2-7	medium-sized	-	TGCAGTGCTAGGCCTCCGAGTGTAAACGAGCAGTACTTC	CSARPPSVNEQYF
TRBV12-3/TRBV12-4	TRBJ2-5	medium-sized	-	TGTGCCAGCAGTCCCCCGGAGGGAGAGACCCAGTACTTC	CASSPPEGETQYF
TRBV27	TRBJ1-2	medium-sized	TRBD1	TGTGCCAGCAAGAGGACAGGGGGGAACTATGGCTACACCTTC	CASKRTGGNYGYTF
TRBV5-1	TRBJ1-1	-	-	TGCGCCAGCAGAGCGACAGGGAACACTGAAGCTTTCTTT	CASRATGNTEAFF
TRBV13	TRBJ1-6	many	-	TGTGCCAGCAGCTTGGGACGGTCGGCCCTCCACTTT	CASSLGRSALHF
TRBV6-1	TRBJ1-5	-	-	TGTGCCAGCAGTGAAGGGGGGGGACTAAATCAGCCCCAGCATTTT	CASSEGGGLNQPQHF
TRBV18	TRBJ1-5	-	-	TGTGCCAGCTCCCCTCAAACTAACAGCAATCAGCCCCAGCATTTT	CASSPQTNSNQPQHF
TRBV7-2	TRBJ2-7	many	-	TGTGCCAGCAGCTTAGATTGGGGGTCGGGCGAGCAGTACTTC	CASSLDWGSGEQYF
TRBV21-1	TRBJ2-2	-	-	TGTGCCAGCAGCAAATCAGGTCAGGGTAAGAACACCGGGGAGCTGTTTTTT	CASSKSGQGKNTGELFF
TRBV7-6	TRBJ2-5	once	TRBD1	TGTGCTAGCAGCTTAGGGGGGACAGGGGGGGAGACCCAGTACTTC	CASSLGGTGGETQYF
TRBV29-1	TRBJ2-4	-	-	TGCAGCGTTGACGACGGGAAGGGGGTCACACTCTTC	CSVDDGKGVTLF
TRBV20-1	TRBJ1-1	medium-sized	-	TGCAGTGCTAGAGATCAAGGGAGGTACACTGAAGCTTTCTTT	CSARDQGRYTEAFF
TRBV29-1	TRBJ2-6	medium-sized	-	TGCGGCGCCGAGGCCTCCTCTGGGGCCAACGTCCTGACTTTC	CGAEASSGANVLTF
TRBV6-5	TRBJ2-1	medium-sized	TRBD1	TGTGCCAGCGCTGCTCTCAGGGGGCGCGATAATGAGCAGTTCTTC	CASAALRGRDNEQFF
TRBV19	TRBJ2-2	medium-sized	-	TGTGCCAGTAGCGGGGCGAACACCGGGGAGCTGTTTTTT	CASSGANTGELFF
TRBV9	TRBJ2-1	few	TRBD2	TGTGCCAGCAGCGTAGATGGCGGGGGGGGGAATGAGCAGTTCTTC	CASSVDGGGGNEQFF
TRBV5-1	TRBJ2-7	-	TRBD2	TGCGCCAGCAGCTTGGCCGCGGGGGTCTACGAGCAGTACTTC	CASSLAAGVYEQYF
TRBV27	TRBJ1-4	medium-sized	-	TGTGCCAGCAGTTTATTGGGGGCATGGAATGAAAAACTGTTTTTT	CASSLLGAWNEKLFF
TRBV6-6	TRBJ1-5	-	-	TGTGCCAGCAGGCCGAGGGTGTTGGGTCAATGGCCCCAGCATTTT	CASRPRVLGQWPQHF
TRBV6-2/TRBV6-3	TRBJ2-2	-	TRBD1	TGTGCCAGCACCAAGACAAGACAGGGGGCTAACGGGGAGCTGTTTTTT	CASTKTRQGANGELFF
TRBV7-6	TRBJ2-7	medium-sized	-	TGTGCCAGCAGCGCGGGACCGAACTACGAGCAGTACTTC	CASSAGPNYEQYF
TRBV4-3	TRBJ1-4	once	-	TGCGCCAGCAGCCAAGGTTTTGGAGGGGATGAAAAACTGTTTTTT	CASSQGFGGDEKLFF
TRBV20-1	TRBJ2-7	few	-	TGCAGTGCTGGTACCCCCCGGGGGAGCTACGAGCAGTACTTC	CSAGTPRGSYEQYF
TRBV5-1	TRBJ1-6	-	TRBD1	TGCGCCAGCAGCTCCCGACAGGGAGACTCACCCCTCCACTTT	CASSSRQGDSPLHF
TRBV27	TRBJ2-1	medium-sized	-	TGTGCCAGCAGTTTATCAGGGTTCGAGCAGTTCTTC	CASSLSGFEQFF
TRBV5-1	TRBJ2-7	-	-	TGCGCCAGCAAGGACCGGGACACAACCTACGAGCAGTACTTC	CASKDRDTTYEQYF
TRBV12-3/TRBV12-4	TRBJ2-7	-	-	TGTGCCAGCAGACTAAGTAGGCTCGACTCCTACGAGCAGTACTTC	CASRLSRLDSYEQYF
TRBV19	TRBJ1-2	once	-	TGTGCCAGTAGTATAATCGGGACCTATGGCTACACCTTC	CASSIIGTYGYTF
TRBV4-2	TRBJ2-3	few	TRBD2	TGTGCCAGCAGCCAAGAGCCGGCTGGCGGGGGTACAGATACGCAGTATTTT	CASSQEPAGGGTDTQYF
TRBV7-9	TRBJ1-1	medium-sized	-	TGTGCCAGCAGCTCAACTGACTACGGCGCTGAAGCTTTCTTT	CASSSTDYGAEAFF
TRBV6-5	TRBJ2-2	medium-sized	-	TGTGCCACGTGGGGTAACACCGGGGAGCTGTTTTTT	CATWGNTGELFF
TRBV18	TRBJ1-1	few	-	TGTGCCAGCTCGTGGGGGGGGGACACTGAAGCTTTCTTT	CASSWGGDTEAFF
TRBV19	TRBJ1-1	-	TRBD1	TGTGCCAGTAGTATCTCCGGGACAGGGGACACTGAAGCTTTCTTT	CASSISGTGDTEAFF
TRBV19	TRBJ1-2	medium-sized	-	TGTGCCAGTACTCCCATTGGAGGTGGCTACACCTTC	CASTPIGGGYTF